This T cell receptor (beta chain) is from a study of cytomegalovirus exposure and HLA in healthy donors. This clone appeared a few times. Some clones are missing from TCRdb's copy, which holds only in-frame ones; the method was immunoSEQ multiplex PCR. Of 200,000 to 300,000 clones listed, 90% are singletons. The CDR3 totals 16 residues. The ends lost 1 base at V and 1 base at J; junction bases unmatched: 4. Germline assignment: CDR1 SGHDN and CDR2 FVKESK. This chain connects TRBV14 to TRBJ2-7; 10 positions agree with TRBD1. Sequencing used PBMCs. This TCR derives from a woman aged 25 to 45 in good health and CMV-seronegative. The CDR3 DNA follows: TGTGCCAGCAGCCAAGGGAGACAGGGGGCATCCTACGAGCAGTACTTC. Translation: CASSQGRQGASYEQYF.